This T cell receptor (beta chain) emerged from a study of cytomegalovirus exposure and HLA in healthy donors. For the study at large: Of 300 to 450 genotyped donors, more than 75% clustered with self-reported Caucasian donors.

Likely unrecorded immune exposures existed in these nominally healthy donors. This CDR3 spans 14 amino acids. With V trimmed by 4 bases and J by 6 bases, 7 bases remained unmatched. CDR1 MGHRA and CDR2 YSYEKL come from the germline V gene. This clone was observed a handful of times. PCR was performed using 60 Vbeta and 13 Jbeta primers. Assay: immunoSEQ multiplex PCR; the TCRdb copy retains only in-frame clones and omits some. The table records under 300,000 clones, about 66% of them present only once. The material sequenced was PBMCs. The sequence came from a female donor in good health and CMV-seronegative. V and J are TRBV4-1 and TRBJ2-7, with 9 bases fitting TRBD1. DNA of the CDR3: TGCGCCAGCAGCCCCGGGGACAGGGTGGGCGAGCAGTACTTC. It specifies CASSPGDRVGEQYF.